This TCR beta chain was identified during a study of cytomegalovirus exposure and HLA in healthy donors. There are 15 residues in the CDR3. V was cut by 2 bases and J by 4 bases, with 11 bases left in between. Per germline, CDR1 SEHNR and CDR2 FQNEAQ (reference sequence). Primers: 60 Vbeta forward and 13 Jbeta reverse. The table came from immunoSEQ multiplex PCR; TCRdb's copy has only in-frame clones and leaves some out. The data contain fewer than 150,000 clones, approximately 80% of them singletons. This TCR was sampled from a man aged 50 to 60 in good health and CMV-seropositive. The source material was PBMCs. The chain is built from TRBV7-9 and TRBJ1-4, with D possibly TRBD1 on 5 matching bases. CDR3 DNA sequence: TGTGCCAGCAGCTTAATGGGGGGATATAATGAAAAACTGTTTTTT. This gives the protein CASSLMGGYNEKLFF.